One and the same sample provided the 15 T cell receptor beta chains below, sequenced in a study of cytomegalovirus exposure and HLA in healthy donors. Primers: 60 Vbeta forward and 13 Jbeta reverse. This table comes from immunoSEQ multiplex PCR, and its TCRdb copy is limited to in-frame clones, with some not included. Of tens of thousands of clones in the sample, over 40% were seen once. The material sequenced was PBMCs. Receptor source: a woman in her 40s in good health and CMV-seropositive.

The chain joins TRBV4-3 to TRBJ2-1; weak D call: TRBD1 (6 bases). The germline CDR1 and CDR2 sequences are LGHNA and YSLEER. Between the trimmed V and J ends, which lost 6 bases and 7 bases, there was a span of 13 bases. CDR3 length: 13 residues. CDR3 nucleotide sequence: TGCGCCAGCAGTGGGGGCCGTAGGAATGAGCAGTTCTTC. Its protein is CASSGGRRNEQFF.

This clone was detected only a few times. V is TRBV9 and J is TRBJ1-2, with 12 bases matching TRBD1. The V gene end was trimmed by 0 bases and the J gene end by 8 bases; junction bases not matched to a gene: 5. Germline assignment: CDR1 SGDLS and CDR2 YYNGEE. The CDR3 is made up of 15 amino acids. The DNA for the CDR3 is TGTGCCAGCAGCGTAGGCGGGACAGGGGGCTTGGGCTACACCTTC. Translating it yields CASSVGGTGGLGYTF.

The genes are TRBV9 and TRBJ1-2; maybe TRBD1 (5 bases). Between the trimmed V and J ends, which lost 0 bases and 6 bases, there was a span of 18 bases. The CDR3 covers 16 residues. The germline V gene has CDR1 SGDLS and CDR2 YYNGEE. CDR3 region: CASSVEPIRGFHGYTF. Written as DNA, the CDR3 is TGTGCCAGCAGCGTAGAGCCGATTCGGGGGTTCCATGGCTACACCTTC. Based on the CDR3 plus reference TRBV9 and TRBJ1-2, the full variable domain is DSGVTQTPKHLITATGQRVTLRCSPRSGDLSVYWYQQSLDQGLQFLIQYYNGEERAKGNILERFSAQQFPDLHSELNLSSLELGDSALYFCASSVEPIRGFHGYTFGSGTRLTVV.

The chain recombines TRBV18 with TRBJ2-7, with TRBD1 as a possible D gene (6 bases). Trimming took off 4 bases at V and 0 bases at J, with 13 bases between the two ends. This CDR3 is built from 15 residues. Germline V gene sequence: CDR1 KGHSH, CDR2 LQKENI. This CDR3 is CASSRTGTSSYEQYF. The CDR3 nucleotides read TGTGCCAGCTCACGTACAGGGACCAGCTCCTACGAGCAGTACTTC.

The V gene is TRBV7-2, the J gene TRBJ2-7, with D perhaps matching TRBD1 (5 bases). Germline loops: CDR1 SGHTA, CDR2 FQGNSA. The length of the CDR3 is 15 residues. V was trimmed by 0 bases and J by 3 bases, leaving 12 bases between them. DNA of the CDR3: TGTGCCAGCAGCTTAGCCCTCCTTAGGGGCTACGAGCAGTACTTC. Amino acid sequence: CASSLALLRGYEQYF.

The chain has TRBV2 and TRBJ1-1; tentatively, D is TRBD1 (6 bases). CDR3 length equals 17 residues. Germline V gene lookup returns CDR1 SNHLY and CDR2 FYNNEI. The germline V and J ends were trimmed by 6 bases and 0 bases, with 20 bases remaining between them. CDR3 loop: CASRAGGRVGVNTEAFF. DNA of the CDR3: TGTGCCAGCAGAGCCGGGGGGCGTGTGGGGGTGAACACTGAAGCTTTCTTT.

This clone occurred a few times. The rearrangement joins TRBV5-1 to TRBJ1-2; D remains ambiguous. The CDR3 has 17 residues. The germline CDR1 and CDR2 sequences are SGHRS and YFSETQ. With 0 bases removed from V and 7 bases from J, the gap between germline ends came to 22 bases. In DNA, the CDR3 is TGCGCCAGCAGCTTGGCCGAGGGTAAACCATCCCCTATTGGCTACACCTTC. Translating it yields CASSLAEGKPSPIGYTF. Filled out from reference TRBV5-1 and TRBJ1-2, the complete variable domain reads KAGVTQTPRYLIKTRGQQVTLSCSPISGHRSVSWYQQTPGQGLQFLFEYFSETQRNKGNFPGRFSGRQFSNSRSEMNVSTLELGDSALYLCASSLAEGKPSPIGYTFGSGTRLTVV.

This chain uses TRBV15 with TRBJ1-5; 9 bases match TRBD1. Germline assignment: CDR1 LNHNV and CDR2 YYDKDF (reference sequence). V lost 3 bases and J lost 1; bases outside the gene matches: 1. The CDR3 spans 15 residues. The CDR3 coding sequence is TGTGCCACCAGCAGGGACAGGGGAAGCAATCAGCCCCAGCATTTT. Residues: CATSRDRGSNQPQHF.

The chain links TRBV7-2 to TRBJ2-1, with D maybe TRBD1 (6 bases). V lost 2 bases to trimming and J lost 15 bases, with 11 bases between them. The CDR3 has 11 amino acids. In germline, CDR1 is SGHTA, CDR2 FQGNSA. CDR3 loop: CASSLLGAVFF. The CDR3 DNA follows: TGTGCCAGCAGCTTATTGGGGGCCGTGTTCTTC.

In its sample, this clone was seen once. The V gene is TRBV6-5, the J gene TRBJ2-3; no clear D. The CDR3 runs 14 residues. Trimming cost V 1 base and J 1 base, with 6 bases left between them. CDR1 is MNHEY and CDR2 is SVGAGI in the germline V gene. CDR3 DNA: TGTGCCAGCAGTTACTGGCAGGGCACAGATACGCAGTATTTT. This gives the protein CASSYWQGTDTQYF.

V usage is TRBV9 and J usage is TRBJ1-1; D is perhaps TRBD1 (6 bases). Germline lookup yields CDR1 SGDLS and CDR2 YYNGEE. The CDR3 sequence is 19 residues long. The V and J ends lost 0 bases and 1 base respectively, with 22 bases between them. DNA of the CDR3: TGTGCCAGCAGCGTAGGGGTCCGGGACATCTTTACATCGAACACTGAAGCTTTCTTT. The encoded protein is CASSVGVRDIFTSNTEAFF.

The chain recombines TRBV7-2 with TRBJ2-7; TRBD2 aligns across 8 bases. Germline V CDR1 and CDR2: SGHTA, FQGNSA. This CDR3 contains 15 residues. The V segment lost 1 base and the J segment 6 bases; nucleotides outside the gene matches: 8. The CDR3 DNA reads TGTGCCAGCAGCTTAGGTCCTAGCGGGTACGGCGAGCAGTACTTC. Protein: CASSLGPSGYGEQYF.

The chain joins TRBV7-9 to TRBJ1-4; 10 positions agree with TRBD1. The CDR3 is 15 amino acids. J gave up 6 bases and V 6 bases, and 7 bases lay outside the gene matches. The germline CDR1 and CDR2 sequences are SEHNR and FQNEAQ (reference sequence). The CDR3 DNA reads TGTGCCAGCAGTTACGCGACAGGGGGCCATGAAAAACTGTTTTTT. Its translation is CASSYATGGHEKLFF.

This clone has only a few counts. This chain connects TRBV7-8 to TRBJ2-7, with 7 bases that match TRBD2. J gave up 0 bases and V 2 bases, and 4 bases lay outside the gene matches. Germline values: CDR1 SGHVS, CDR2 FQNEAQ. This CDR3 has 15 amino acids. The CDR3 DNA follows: TGTGCCAGCAGCTTAATCCCGGGGGGCTCCTACGAGCAGTACTTC. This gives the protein CASSLIPGGSYEQYF.

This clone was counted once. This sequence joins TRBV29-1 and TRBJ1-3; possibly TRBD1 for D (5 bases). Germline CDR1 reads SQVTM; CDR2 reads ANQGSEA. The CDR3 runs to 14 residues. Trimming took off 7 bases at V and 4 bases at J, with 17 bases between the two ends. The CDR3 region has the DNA TGCAGCGCTGGGGACCGGGAGGCCGGAAACACCATATATTTT. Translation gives CSAGDREAGNTIYF.